The 27 T cell receptor beta chains given below trace back to one sample, sequenced in a study of T-cell reconstitution after alpha-beta-depleted transplantation in children. Preparation of the TCRbeta library used unique molecular identifiers. TCRdb re-derived calls from the PCR reads in MiXCR, one entry per CDR3 protein. The sample includes 750,000 to 950,000 distinct CDR3 sequences, roughly 15% of them seen just once. The sequenced sample was PBMCs, mostly from graft donor cells, obtained 360 days after TCRalphabeta/CD19-depleted stem cell transplant. The receptors shown here come from a male patient younger than 18 who had a stem cell transplant for acute lymphoblastic leukemia, so the T cells may come from the graft donor.

The table lists this clonotype with a few counts. This chain joins TRBV4-1 and TRBJ2-3, with 7 positions matching TRBD2. The CDR3 contains 15 residues. Germline V gene sequence: CDR1 MGHRA, CDR2 YSYEKL. The ends lost 0 bases at V and 6 bases at J; junction bases unmatched: 6. CDR3 region: CASSQDPAGVDTQYF. CDR3 in DNA: TGCGCCAGCAGCCAAGATCCCGCGGGAGTGGATACGCAGTATTTT.

This clonotype was counted many times. The chain joins TRBV20-1 to TRBJ2-4, with no clear D. CDR1 DFQATT and CDR2 SNEGSKA come from the germline V gene (reference sequence). Deletions cut 1 base from V and 2 bases from J, with 12 bases between. CDR3 length: 15 amino acids. The CDR3 DNA sequence: TGCAGTGCTAGAGCTTATGGCCAAACCAAAAACATTCAGTACTTC. Residues: CSARAYGQTKNIQYF.

This clonotype was detected a few times. The chain carries TRBV5-6 and TRBJ1-5; D remains unclear. Trimming stripped 4 bases from V and 11 bases from J, with 19 bases between. This CDR3 spans 14 amino acids. Germline values: CDR1 SGHDT, CDR2 YYEEEE. The CDR3 DNA sequence: TGTGCCAGCAGCGCGGGCCCCCTTCAGCAGTCCCAGCATTTT. Encoded protein: CASSAGPLQQSQHF.

CDR3 amino acids: CASSRLQRERGSYNEQFF. For the CDR3, the DNA is TGCGCCAGCAGCCGGTTACAGCGGGAGAGGGGCTCCTACAATGAGCAGTTCTTC. This chain uses TRBV5-1 with TRBJ2-1; TRBD2 matches 8 bases. The V gene end was trimmed by 4 bases and the J gene end by 0 bases; junction bases not matched to a gene: 12. Germline V gene lookup returns CDR1 SGHRS and CDR2 YFSETQ. This CDR3 comprises 18 residues.

This rearrangement joins TRBV10-1 to TRBJ2-1; TRBD1 might be the D (7 bases). CDR1 and CDR2 from the germline V gene are WNHNN and SYGVQD (reference sequence). Trimming cost V 2 bases and J 5 bases, with 13 bases left between them. This CDR3 is built from 15 residues. CDR3 region: CASSEGGTADNEQFF. CDR3 DNA: TGCGCCAGCAGTGAGGGGGGGACAGCGGACAATGAGCAGTTCTTC.

The chain uses TRBV4-1 and TRBJ2-7; TRBD1 might be the D (6 bases). Germline values: CDR1 MGHRA, CDR2 YSYEKL. The CDR3 is 16 amino acids. Trimming removed 4 bases from V and 2 bases from J, with 18 bases in between. DNA of the CDR3: TGCGCCAGCAGCCCCGCACGGGACATCCACCCCTACGAGCAGTACTTC. Its protein is CASSPARDIHPYEQYF.

At least ten counts were recorded for this clonotype. The V call is TRBV5-1, the J call TRBJ2-7; 8 bases match TRBD1. This CDR3 is 14 amino acids long. V lost 4 bases and J lost 3; bases outside the gene matches: 6. Germline values: CDR1 SGHRS, CDR2 YFSETQ. The CDR3 loop reads CASSLTGGIYEQYF. DNA for the CDR3: TGCGCCAGCAGCCTCACAGGGGGGATCTACGAGCAGTACTTC.

The V and J genes are TRBV5-1 and TRBJ2-4; 8 nucleotides match TRBD1. In germline, CDR1 is SGHRS, CDR2 YFSETQ. The J segment lost 2 bases and the V segment lost 3 bases, leaving 7 bases of the junction unmatched. The CDR3 is 16 amino acids. DNA for the CDR3: TGCGCCAGCAGCTCGGACAGGGTAAATACCAAAAACATTCAGTACTTC. Translating gives CASSSDRVNTKNIQYF.

This clonotype occurred many times. The chain carries TRBV7-8 and TRBJ2-1; a possible D gene is TRBD2 (6 bases). The germline V gene encodes CDR1 SGHVS and CDR2 FQNEAQ. The CDR3 consists of 12 residues. Trimming stripped 2 bases from V and 10 bases from J, with 9 bases between. The CDR3 region has the DNA TGTGCCAGCAGCTTATCTGGGAGGGAGCAGTTCTTC. Protein sequence: CASSLSGREQFF. The full variable domain, in which reference TRBV7-8 and TRBJ2-1 provide the parts outside the CDR3, is GAGVSQSPRYKVAKRGQDVALRCDPISGHVSLFWYQQALGQGPEFLTYFQNEAQLDKSGLPSDRFFAERPEGSVSTLKIQRTQQEDSAVYLCASSLSGREQFFGPGTRLTVL.

The rearrangement joins TRBV7-9 to TRBJ2-1; D is unclear. Trimming took 5 bases from V and 6 from J, leaving 14 bases between them. Looked up from germline, CDR1 is SEHNR and CDR2 is FQNEAQ (reference sequence). The CDR3 consists of 14 residues. The CDR3 nucleotides read TGTGCCAGCAGCCCCGCGACCAACTCCAATGAGCAGTTCTTC. As protein: CASSPATNSNEQFF.

There are a few counts of this clonotype. V is TRBV29-1 and J is TRBJ2-5; 12 nucleotides agree with TRBD2. The CDR3 loop spans 16 amino acids. Germline V gene lookup returns CDR1 SQVTM and CDR2 ANQGSEA. The ends lost 1 base at V and 5 bases at J; junction bases unmatched: 8. For the CDR3, the DNA is TGCAGCGTTGAAGGGTCGACTAGCGGGAGCGACGAGACCCAGTACTTC. Amino acid sequence: CSVEGSTSGSDETQYF.

The chain links TRBV29-1 to TRBJ1-5; D possibly corresponds to TRBD1 (6 bases). The germline gives CDR1 SQVTM, CDR2 ANQGSEA. Trimming cost V 4 bases and J 7 bases, with 11 bases left between them. This CDR3 is built from 12 residues. In DNA form, the CDR3 reads TGCAGCGTTGTGGGCCAGGGGCAGCCCCAGCATTTT. Translated, it gives CSVVGQGQPQHF.

The chain recombines TRBV20-1 with TRBJ2-4; tentative D call: TRBD2 (6 bases). The CDR3 has 16 amino acids. The V gene's germline CDR1 is DFQATT and CDR2 SNEGSKA (reference sequence). V gave up 3 bases and J gave up 0 bases, with 15 bases separating them. The CDR3 sequence is CSASYRDSLAKNIQYF. In nucleotides, the CDR3 is TGCAGTGCTAGCTACCGGGACTCTCTAGCCAAAAACATTCAGTACTTC.

For the CDR3, the DNA is TGCGCCAGCAGCTTTGGGGCTCAGGGGGGAGCTTTCTTT. Its protein product is CASSFGAQGGAFF. J is TRBJ1-1 and V is TRBV5-1, with 7 bases aligning to TRBD1. J gave up 10 bases and V 2 bases, and 8 bases lay outside the gene matches. Germline CDR1 and CDR2: SGHRS and YFSETQ. The CDR3 is made up of 13 amino acids.

This clonotype was observed many times. V is TRBV5-1 and J is TRBJ2-2; D is uncertain. Trimming removed 0 bases at V and 3 bases at J, with 6 bases between. There are 14 residues in the CDR3. Per the germline V gene, CDR1 is SGHRS and CDR2 is YFSETQ. CDR3 protein: CASSLEVYTGELFF. The CDR3 DNA sequence: TGCGCCAGCAGCTTGGAGGTGTACACCGGGGAGCTGTTTTTT.

This clonotype came up a few times. CDR3 loop: CASSPWANTEAFF. As DNA, the CDR3 is TGTGCCAGCTCACCATGGGCGAACACTGAAGCTTTCTTT. The rearrangement uses TRBV18 and TRBJ1-1; D is unclear. V shed 2 bases and J shed 1 base, with 5 bases lying between them. The CDR3 consists of 13 residues. The germline CDR1 and CDR2 sequences are KGHSH and LQKENI.

This clonotype was found many times. The V gene is TRBV20-1, the J gene TRBJ2-3, with D uncertain. Trimming left V 5 bases short and J 1 base short, with 10 bases between. This CDR3 has 13 residues. Per the germline V gene, CDR1 is DFQATT and CDR2 is SNEGSKA (reference sequence). CDR3 coding DNA: TGCAGTGCTTCCCTCTGGGGCACAGATACGCAGTATTTT. Translated: CSASLWGTDTQYF.

There are a few counts of this clonotype. This chain links TRBV11-2 with TRBJ1-5; D unresolved. Germline V gene sequence: CDR1 SGHAT, CDR2 FQNNGV. The CDR3 contains 15 residues. Trimming removed 4 bases at V and 7 bases at J, with 17 bases between. This chain's CDR3 is CASSSAEGSEQPQHF. Written as DNA, the CDR3 is TGTGCCAGCAGCTCGGCGGAAGGATCAGAGCAGCCCCAGCATTTT.

This clonotype was seen many times. Relative to the germline gene, one junction end is altered; a read error may explain this. J is TRBJ2-5 and V is TRBV4-1; D not resolved. CDR1 is MGHRA and CDR2 is YSYEKL in the germline V gene. The CDR3 length is 13 residues. The CDR3: CASSQVVGETQYF. CDR3 nucleotide sequence: TGCGCCAGCAGTCAAGTGGTAGGAGAGACCCAGTACTTC.

This clonotype was observed many times. The chain employs TRBV29-1 and TRBJ2-1; D remains unclear. CDR3 length: 12 residues. Germline loops: CDR1 SQVTM, CDR2 ANQGSEA. The ends were cut back, 6 bases at V and 5 bases at J, with 11 bases in the middle. The CDR3 sequence: CSVDPKDNEQFF. CDR3 DNA sequence: TGCAGCGTCGATCCGAAGGACAATGAGCAGTTCTTC.

This clonotype has at least ten counts. This chain joins TRBV20-1 and TRBJ1-3; 8 positions match TRBD1. J gave up 4 bases and V 6 bases, and 2 bases lay outside the gene matches. Germline lookup yields CDR1 DFQATT and CDR2 SNEGSKA (reference sequence). There are 12 residues in the CDR3. This CDR3 reads CSATGGGNTIYF. The DNA for the CDR3 is TGCAGTGCAACAGGGGGAGGAAACACCATATATTTT.

The sample holds a few counts of this clonotype. The rearrangement links TRBV20-1 to TRBJ1-2; 8 bases line up with TRBD1. The CDR3 spans 12 residues. With V trimmed by 1 base and J by 8 bases, 3 bases remained unmatched. Per germline, CDR1 DFQATT and CDR2 SNEGSKA (reference sequence). CDR3: CSARGTGNGYTF. In nucleotides, the CDR3 is TGCAGTGCTAGAGGGACAGGGAACGGCTACACCTTC.

The chain links TRBV4-1 to TRBJ2-1; 8 bases map to TRBD2. Trimming cost V 2 bases and J 6 bases; bases outside gene matches: 15. Germline CDR1 reads MGHRA; CDR2 reads YSYEKL. The CDR3 sequence is 18 residues long. CDR3 residues: CASSQRLRGLATRNEQFF. CDR3 in DNA: TGCGCCAGCAGCCAAAGACTTCGAGGACTAGCTACGCGCAATGAGCAGTTCTTC.

V and J are TRBV20-1 and TRBJ1-1; no clear D. The CDR3 runs 13 residues. Germline V gene data show CDR1 as DFQATT and CDR2 as SNEGSKA (reference sequence). The V gene lost 1 base and the J gene lost 4 bases, with 10 bases spanning the gap. The CDR3 DNA reads TGCAGTGCTAGAGTTTCCCACGGCACTGAAGCTTTCTTT. It yields the protein CSARVSHGTEAFF.

This clonotype was found a few times. This chain joins TRBV18 and TRBJ2-2; TRBD2 is a possible D gene (6 bases). This CDR3 has 18 amino acids. Germline CDR1 is KGHSH and CDR2 is LQKENI. Trimming took 6 bases from V and 2 from J, leaving 22 bases between them. For the CDR3, the DNA is TGTGCCAGCTCTCGCCAGGGAGGACTTCTCCCTAACACCGGGGAGCTGTTTTTT. Translated, it gives CASSRQGGLLPNTGELFF.

The rearrangement uses TRBV6-1 and TRBJ2-2; TRBD1 agrees at 9 bases. This CDR3 region has 18 residues. The germline V gene has CDR1 MNHNS and CDR2 SASEGT. The V and J ends lost 7 bases and 4 bases, in that order; junction bases with no gene match: 16. The CDR3 protein is CASKGDRALFRPTGELFF. As DNA, the CDR3 is TGTGCCAGCAAAGGGGACAGGGCTCTCTTCCGGCCCACCGGGGAGCTGTTTTTT.

The V and J genes are TRBV30 and TRBJ2-4; D is uncertain. V lost 1 base, J lost 8 bases, and 9 bases lay in between. The CDR3 has 12 residues. The germline V gene encodes CDR1 GTSNPN and CDR2 SVGIG (reference sequence). The CDR3 sequence: CAWSGSWDIQYF. Here the CDR3 DNA reads TGTGCCTGGAGTGGGAGTTGGGACATTCAGTACTTC.